These T cell receptor beta chains were read from a single sample in a study of response to subunit inactivated influenza vaccine. In TCRdb, the RT-PCR reads were re-called with MiXCR into one record per CDR3 protein. Among roughly 760,000 distinct CDR3 sequences listed, 21% were seen once. The sample here was PBMCs from blood, taken 4 to 6 days after vaccination. Source of these receptors: a man aged 45-65 years who received an inactivated influenza vaccine. CDR3s include the opening cysteine and the closing phenylalanine or tryptophan. D genes are given only for firm matches. The size of a clone is reported for some rows only, either as once, few or many, or as a class for expanded clones.

clone size	J gene	D gene	V gene	CDR3 DNA	CDR3 protein
few	TRBJ2-7	NA	TRBV21-1	TGTGCCAGCAGCAAACGGGATAGGAGGGACCCCTACGAGCAGTACTTC	CASSKRDRRDPYEQYF
many	TRBJ1-1	NA	TRBV20-1	TGCAGTGCTAGAGAAGGACAGAACACTGAAGCTTTCTTT	CSAREGQNTEAFF
NA	TRBJ2-1	NA	TRBV7-6	TGTGCCAGCAGCCCCAACGACAGGAACTACTACAATGAGCAGTTCTTC	CASSPNDRNYYNEQFF
few	TRBJ2-7	NA	TRBV6-1	TGTGCCAGCAGCCGGGATCTCAGCTCCTACGAGCAGTACTTC	CASSRDLSSYEQYF
few	TRBJ2-3	TRBD1	TRBV7-9	TGTGCCAGCAGCCCGATCGACAGGGGAGTAGATACGCAGTATTTT	CASSPIDRGVDTQYF
NA	TRBJ2-1	TRBD1	TRBV4-3	TGCGCCAGCAGCCCCCTGGGGGCAGGGGGACGCAATGAGCAGTTCTTC	CASSPLGAGGRNEQFF
NA	TRBJ2-2	NA	TRBV6-5	TGTGCCAGCAGTTACACGGGGCCGGTCGTAACCGGGGAGCTGTTTTTT	CASSYTGPVVTGELFF
NA	TRBJ1-4	NA	TRBV7-8	TGTGCCAGCTCCGCCACAGGGAGAGGAGAAAAACTGTTTTTT	CASSATGRGEKLFF
NA	TRBJ1-5	NA	TRBV15	TGTGCCACACGGGGTAGTGGGCTTAGCAATCAGCCCCAGCATTTT	CATRGSGLSNQPQHF
few	TRBJ2-3	NA	TRBV3-1	TGTGCCAGCAGCCAAGTTAGCGATAGCACAGATACGCAGTATTTT	CASSQVSDSTDTQYF
NA	TRBJ2-4	TRBD2	TRBV5-1	TGCGCCAGCAGCTTAGCCCTAGCGGGACAAAACATTCAGTACTTC	CASSLALAGQNIQYF
NA	TRBJ2-7	TRBD2	TRBV27	TGTGCCAGCAGTAACCCCAGCGGGGGATCCTACGAGCAGTACTTC	CASSNPSGGSYEQYF
many	TRBJ2-2	NA	TRBV28	TGTGCCAGCAGTTTATGGGCGGGGAGCACCGGGGAGCTGTTTTTT	CASSLWAGSTGELFF
NA	TRBJ1-2	NA	TRBV7-2	TGTGCCAGCAGCTCGACCTCAGGGAACTATGGCTACACCTTC	CASSSTSGNYGYTF
NA	TRBJ2-2	TRBD1	TRBV20-1	TGCAGTGCTCCCGGGACAGCCCCTCTTAACACCGGGGAGCTGTTTTTT	CSAPGTAPLNTGELFF
many	TRBJ2-2	NA	TRBV5-1	TGCGCCAGCAGCCGGAGGGCCGGAGCGGCGAACACCGGGGAGCTGTTTTTT	CASSRRAGAANTGELFF
few	TRBJ1-1	NA	TRBV12-3/TRBV12-4	TGTGCCAGCAGTTTAGCTAGGGTTCCCACGAACACTGAAGCTTTCTTT	CASSLARVPTNTEAFF
NA	TRBJ2-5	NA	TRBV24-1	TGTGCCACCAGTGATCGGGTACAGGCGTCGGAAGAGACCCAGTACTTC	CATSDRVQASEETQYF
few	TRBJ2-1	TRBD1	TRBV5-1	TGCGCCAGCAGCTTGCAGGGACAGGGGGCGCGCAATGAGCAGTTCTTC	CASSLQGQGARNEQFF